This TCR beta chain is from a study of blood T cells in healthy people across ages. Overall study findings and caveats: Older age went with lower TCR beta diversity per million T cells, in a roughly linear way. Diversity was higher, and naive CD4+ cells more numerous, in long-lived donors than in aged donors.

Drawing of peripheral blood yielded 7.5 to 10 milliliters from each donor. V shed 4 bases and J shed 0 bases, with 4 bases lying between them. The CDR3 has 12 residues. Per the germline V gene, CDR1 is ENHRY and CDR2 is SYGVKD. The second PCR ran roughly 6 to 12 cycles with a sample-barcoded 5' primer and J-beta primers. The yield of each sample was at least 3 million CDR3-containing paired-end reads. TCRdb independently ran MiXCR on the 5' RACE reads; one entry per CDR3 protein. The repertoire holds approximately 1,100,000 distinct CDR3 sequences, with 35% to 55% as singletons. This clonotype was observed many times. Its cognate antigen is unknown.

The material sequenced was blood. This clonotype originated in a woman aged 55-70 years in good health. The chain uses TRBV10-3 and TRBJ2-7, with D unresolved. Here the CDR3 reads CAISGSSYEQYF. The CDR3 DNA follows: TGTGCCATCAGTGGCAGCTCCTACGAGCAGTACTTC.